One and the same sample provided the 22 T cell receptor beta chains below, sequenced in a study of cytomegalovirus exposure and HLA in healthy donors. The PCR contained 60 Vbeta and 13 Jbeta primers. Some clones are missing from TCRdb's copy, which holds only in-frame ones; the method was immunoSEQ multiplex PCR. The sample includes some 250,000 clones, 82% of them seen just once. What was sequenced was PBMCs. The receptor source for this set is a woman between 40 and 50 years old in good health and CMV-seropositive.

J is TRBJ2-3 and V is TRBV13; 10 nucleotides line up with TRBD1. J lost 7 bases, V lost 5 bases, and 6 bases had no gene match. Per the germline V gene, CDR1 is PRHDT and CDR2 is FYEKMQ (reference sequence). This CDR3 is built from 14 residues. The CDR3 loop reads CASSARDRGNTQYF. The CDR3 DNA is TGTGCCAGCAGCGCCCGGGACAGGGGTAATACGCAGTATTTT.

The chain recombines TRBV10-3 with TRBJ2-7; 8 bases fit TRBD2. Germline loops: CDR1 ENHRY, CDR2 SYGVKD. This CDR3 comprises 13 residues. The V gene end was trimmed by 8 bases and the J gene end by 0 bases; junction bases not matched to a gene: 3. The CDR3 loop reads CAISGGSSYEQYF. As DNA, the CDR3 is TGTGCCATCTCGGGAGGGAGCTCCTACGAGCAGTACTTC.

This chain joins TRBV7-6 and TRBJ2-1; the D is unclear. CDR1 and CDR2 from the germline V gene are SGHVS and FNYEAQ. The CDR3 is made up of 13 amino acids. V lost 1 base and J 6 bases, leaving 7 bases between the germline ends. The CDR3 here is CASSLVAINEQFF. CDR3 sequence (DNA): TGTGCCAGCAGCTTAGTGGCAATCAATGAGCAGTTCTTC.

The rearrangement uses TRBV9 and TRBJ2-7; 8 bases agree with TRBD2. CDR1 and CDR2 (germline): SGDLS, YYNGEE. This CDR3 comprises 15 residues. J lost 5 bases, V lost 4 bases, and 11 bases had no gene match. CDR3 DNA: TGTGCCAGCAGCCCCTGGGCTAGCGGGTACCACGAGCAGTACTTC. Translation gives CASSPWASGYHEQYF.

This chain uses TRBV27 with TRBJ2-5; 8 bases fit TRBD1. The J call is in doubt because the DNA end fits TRBJ2-7 better. The CDR3 loop spans 14 amino acids. The germline V gene encodes CDR1 MNHEY and CDR2 SMNVEV (reference sequence). CDR3 loop: CASTPRTGTYEQYF. In DNA, the CDR3 is TGTGCCAGCACCCCTAGGACAGGGACCTACGAGCAGTACTTC.

This chain links TRBV27 with TRBJ2-3; the D is unclear. The germline V gene has CDR1 MNHEY and CDR2 SMNVEV (reference sequence). V was shortened by 5 bases and J by 4 bases, with 10 bases between the two germline ends. The CDR3 has 13 amino acids. CDR3 sequence reads: CASSTSYSDTQYF. The CDR3 DNA reads as TGTGCCAGCAGTACCTCATACTCAGATACGCAGTATTTT.

The chain combines TRBV14 with TRBJ1-1, with a possible D match to TRBD1 (6 bases). This CDR3 is 14 amino acids long. Trimming took 4 bases from V and 3 from J, leaving 12 bases between them. CDR1 is SGHDN and CDR2 is FVKESK in the germline V gene. CDR3 sequence reads: CASSRRGGYTEAFF. In nucleotides, the CDR3 is TGTGCCAGCAGCCGACGGGGGGGCTACACTGAAGCTTTCTTT. Together with reference TRBV14 and TRBJ1-1, the CDR3 gives the full variable domain: EAGVTQFPSHSVIEKGQTVTLRCDPISGHDNLYWYRRVMGKEIKFLLHFVKESKQDESGMPNNRFLAERTGGTYSTLKVQPAELEDSGVYFCASSRRGGYTEAFFGQGTRLTVV.

The chain uses TRBV7-9 and TRBJ1-5; D call uncertain. The V end was cut by 5 bases, the J end by 7 bases, with 9 bases between. The V gene's germline CDR1 is SEHNR and CDR2 FQNEAQ (reference sequence). The CDR3 is 12 residues long. The CDR3 DNA is TGTGCCAGCAGCCCTTCGGGACAGCCCCAGCATTTT. Its translation is CASSPSGQPQHF.

The genes are TRBV19 and TRBJ1-5; D not resolved. The J call is doubtful: the DNA matches TRBJ2-3 better. CDR3 length: 14 residues. The germline V gene has CDR1 LNHDA and CDR2 SQIVND (reference sequence). Here the CDR3 reads CASAVAYSNQPQYF. In DNA form, the CDR3 reads TGTGCCAGCGCCGTGGCCTATAGCAATCAGCCCCAGTATTTT.

The chain couples TRBV11-3 to TRBJ1-1; the D gene is possibly TRBD1 (5 bases). This CDR3 is built from 14 residues. The V and J ends lost 6 bases and 3 bases respectively, with 14 bases between them. The germline gives CDR1 SGHNT, CDR2 YENEEA. CDR3: CASSPDRPHTEAFF. DNA for the CDR3: TGTGCCAGCAGTCCTGACAGACCGCACACTGAAGCTTTCTTT. Looking up the rest from reference TRBV11-3 and TRBJ1-1 gives the full variable domain: EAGVVQSPRYKIIEKKQPVAFWCNPISGHNTLYWYLQNLGQGPELLIRYENEEAVDDSQLPKDRFSAERLKGVDSTLKIQPAELGDSAVYLCASSPDRPHTEAFFGQGTRLTVV.

The chain uses TRBV5-1 and TRBJ2-3; 9 bases are a match to TRBD2. Germline CDR1 and CDR2: SGHRS and YFSETQ. After removal of 0 bases from V and 6 bases from J, the junction contained 5 bases not matched to a gene. The CDR3 spans 15 residues. CDR3 in amino acids: CASSLAGTSMDTQYF. CDR3 DNA sequence: TGCGCCAGCAGCTTGGCCGGGACTAGCATGGATACGCAGTATTTT.

The chain carries TRBV5-6 and TRBJ2-3, with TRBD1 matching 7 bases. Germline-derived CDR1 and CDR2 are SGHDT and YYEEEE. The V gene end was trimmed by 0 bases and the J gene end by 4 bases; junction bases not matched to a gene: 5. The CDR3 runs to 15 residues. CDR3 bases: TGTGCCAGCAGCTTGGCAGGGGGTAGGGCAGATACGCAGTATTTT. This encodes CASSLAGGRADTQYF. The complete variable domain, with remaining parts taken from reference TRBV5-6 and TRBJ2-3, reads DAGVTQSPTHLIKTRGQQVTLRCSPKSGHDTVSWYQQALGQGPQFIFQYYEEEERQRGNFPDRFSGHQFPNYSSELNVNALLLGDSALYLCASSLAGGRADTQYFGPGTRLTVL.

The chain couples TRBV5-6 to TRBJ2-1; 14 bases match TRBD2. V gave up 2 bases and J gave up 7 bases; unmatched junction bases: 5. There are 16 residues in the CDR3. The germline V gene has CDR1 SGHDT and CDR2 YYEEEE. CDR3 nucleotide sequence: TGTGCCAGCAGCTTTACCGGGACTAGCGGGAGAAATGAGCAGTTCTTC. This sequence encodes CASSFTGTSGRNEQFF.

The genes are TRBV4-3 and TRBJ1-1; TRBD1 matches 7 bases. The length of the CDR3 is 12 residues. V dropped 3 bases and J dropped 9; count of bases not matched to a gene: 4. Germline V gene data show CDR1 as LGHNA and CDR2 as YSLEER. The CDR3 region is CASSHLQGQAFF. The CDR3 nucleotides read TGCGCCAGCAGCCATTTACAGGGGCAAGCTTTCTTT.

J is TRBJ1-5 and V is TRBV27, with 8 bases matching TRBD1. Unmatched junction bases numbered 10, after V lost 4 bases and J lost 2 bases. Germline V gene sequence: CDR1 MNHEY, CDR2 SMNVEV (reference sequence). This CDR3 spans 17 amino acids. The CDR3 sequence is CASSSYSTGGGNQPQHF. The CDR3 DNA reads TGTGCCAGCAGTTCGTACTCTACAGGGGGTGGCAATCAGCCCCAGCATTTT.

The J gene is TRBJ1-2, the V gene TRBV7-2; TRBD1 might be the D (5 bases). CDR3 length: 17 amino acids. Deletions cut 5 bases from V and 5 bases from J, with 24 bases between. Per germline, CDR1 SGHTA and CDR2 FQGNSA. CDR3 bases: TGTGCCAGCAGCCCTAGTGGTGGGCGGCAGGGTCGGTATGGCTACACCTTC. It translates to CASSPSGGRQGRYGYTF.

This chain joins TRBV14 and TRBJ1-1; unclear D gene. The CDR3 has 11 residues. The V gene lost 4 bases and the J gene lost 5 bases, with 5 bases spanning the gap. The V gene's germline CDR1 is SGHDN and CDR2 FVKESK. The CDR3, as DNA: TGTGCCAGCAGCCGCCTAACTGAAGCTTTCTTT. Encoded protein: CASSRLTEAFF.

This clone was counted once. The V call is TRBV18, the J call TRBJ2-1, with 12 bases lining up with TRBD1. CDR3 size: 15 residues. In germline, CDR1 is KGHSH, CDR2 LQKENI. V lost 5 bases to trimming and J lost 9 bases; unmatched junction nucleotides: 8. In DNA form, the CDR3 reads TGTGCCAGCTCAAACCGGGACAGGGGGCGCCTTGAGCAGTTCTTC. This gives the protein CASSNRDRGRLEQFF.

The chain joins TRBV6-5 to TRBJ2-5; 9 bases map to TRBD2. Germline CDR1 and CDR2: MNHEY and SVGAGI. CDR3 length: 15 residues. After removal of 0 bases from V and 11 bases from J, the junction contained 10 bases not matched to a gene. The CDR3 DNA reads TGTGCCAGCAGTTACTCGGCTAGCGGGAAAACGGAGCAGTACTTC. It encodes CASSYSASGKTEQYF.

Details on this clone: The junction does not match germline at one end; this may be a read error. The chain carries TRBV7-9 and TRBJ1-2; D uncertain. Germline V CDR1 and CDR2: SEHNR, FQNEAQ (reference sequence). This CDR3 is 13 amino acids long. The CDR3 protein is CSSSMAGIYGYTF. CDR3 bases: TGTTCCAGCAGCATGGCCGGGATCTATGGCTACACCTTC.

The rearrangement links TRBV11-2 to TRBJ2-3; 9 positions match TRBD2. Germline V gives CDR1 SGHAT, CDR2 FQNNGV. The J segment lost 2 bases and the V segment lost 4 bases, leaving 7 bases of the junction unmatched. The CDR3 has 16 amino acids. CDR3: CASSSSGGGATDTQYF. For the CDR3, the DNA is TGTGCCAGCAGCTCGTCGGGCGGGGGGGCCACAGATACGCAGTATTTT. The complete variable domain, with remaining parts taken from reference TRBV11-2 and TRBJ2-3, reads EAGVAQSPRYKIIEKRQSVAFWCNPISGHATLYWYQQILGQGPKLLIQFQNNGVVDDSQLPKDRFSAERLKGVDSTLKIQPAKLEDSAVYLCASSSSGGGATDTQYFGPGTRLTVL.

This chain connects TRBV18 to TRBJ2-3, with 8 positions matching TRBD2. There are 17 residues in the CDR3. Per the germline V gene, CDR1 is KGHSH and CDR2 is LQKENI. With 2 bases clipped from V and 5 bases from J, the junction kept 12 bases outside the gene matches. CDR3 DNA sequence: TGTGCCAGCTCACCATACATCAGCGGGGGCCCTCAAGATACGCAGTATTTT. Translation gives CASSPYISGGPQDTQYF.